One and the same sample provided the 28 T cell receptor beta chains below, sequenced in a study of CD8 T cells in ankylosing spondylitis. Study-wide points: A motif in TCR beta, a set of about 8 highly homologous variants, appeared characteristic of ankylosing spondylitis blood.

Their antigen targets remain unknown. TCRdb re-derived calls from the 5' RACE reads in MiXCR, one entry per CDR3 protein. The sample yields 400,000 to 450,000 distinct CDR3 sequences, about a sixth seen once. Input material: blood, either unsorted or a sorted T cell fraction (not recorded which). All receptors derive from a male donor with ankylosing spondylitis.

In this sample, this clonotype turned up a few times. The gene calls are TRBV18 and TRBJ2-3; 7 nucleotides align to TRBD1. The V gene's germline CDR1 is KGHSH and CDR2 LQKENI. The CDR3 is 15 residues long. The V and J ends lost 3 bases and 0 bases, in that order; junction bases with no gene match: 3. CDR3 protein: CASSPMTGSTDTQYF. The CDR3 nucleotides are TGTGCCAGCTCACCCATGACAGGGAGCACAGATACGCAGTATTTT. Filled out from reference TRBV18 and TRBJ2-3, the complete variable domain reads NAGVMQNPRHLVRRRGQEARLRCSPMKGHSHVYWYRQLPEEGLKFMVYLQKENIIDESGMPKERFSAEFPKEGPSILRIQQVVRGDSAAYFCASSPMTGSTDTQYFGPGTRLTVL.

This clonotype was detected only a few times. The chain uses TRBV20-1 and TRBJ1-2; 7 bases agree with TRBD1. J was trimmed by 4 bases and V by 0 bases; bases with no gene match: 8. Germline CDR1 DFQATT, CDR2 SNEGSKA (reference sequence). This CDR3 comprises 15 residues. The CDR3 sequence: CSARDRPGQLYGYTF. CDR3 nucleotides: TGCAGTGCTAGAGACCGGCCGGGACAGCTCTATGGCTACACCTTC.

This chain uses TRBV20-1 with TRBJ1-1, with D perhaps TRBD1 (5 bases). V lost 3 bases to trimming and J lost 1 base, with 18 bases between them. The CDR3 has 16 amino acids. In germline, CDR1 is DFQATT, CDR2 SNEGSKA (reference sequence). The CDR3 nucleotides are TGCAGTGCTAGGATACGAGGGTTGGGGACGAACACTGAAGCTTTCTTT. Translated, it gives CSARIRGLGTNTEAFF.

The chain has TRBV20-1 and TRBJ1-4; D may be TRBD1 (6 bases). The ends were cut back, 0 bases at V and 8 bases at J, with 16 bases in the middle. The CDR3 spans 15 residues. CDR1 is DFQATT and CDR2 is SNEGSKA in the germline V gene (reference sequence). DNA of the CDR3: TGCAGTGCTAGAGATAACAGGGTTGAATCGGAAAAACTGTTTTTT. As protein: CSARDNRVESEKLFF.

This clonotype was observed a few times. This chain joins TRBV29-1 and TRBJ2-5; D may be TRBD2 (6 bases). In germline, CDR1 is SQVTM, CDR2 ANQGSEA. The CDR3 runs to 12 residues. Trimming stripped 6 bases from V and 4 bases from J, with 12 bases between. The CDR3 reads CSVADGGETQYF. The CDR3 region has the DNA TGCAGCGTCGCCGACGGGGGAGAGACCCAGTACTTC.

This chain uses TRBV3-1 with TRBJ1-1, with D possibly matching TRBD1 (5 bases). CDR1 is LGHDT and CDR2 is YNNKEL in the germline V gene (reference sequence). V lost 2 bases and J 10 bases, leaving 14 bases between the germline ends. The CDR3 totals 13 residues. The CDR3: CASSQSKGVGAFF. The DNA of the CDR3 is TGTGCCAGCAGCCAAAGCAAAGGGGTAGGAGCTTTCTTT.

The chain recombines TRBV12-3 or TRBV12-4 with TRBJ2-7; 11 bases fit TRBD2. This CDR3 comprises 14 residues. V lost 5 bases to trimming and J lost 8 bases; unmatched junction nucleotides: 8. The CDR3 spells CASSPTSGRDQQYF. The CDR3 DNA is TGTGCCAGCAGTCCAACTAGCGGGAGAGATCAGCAGTACTTC.

This clonotype showed up many times. The genes are TRBV12-3 or TRBV12-4 and TRBJ2-5, with unresolved D. There are 14 residues in the CDR3. V lost 5 bases and J 3 bases, leaving 13 bases between the germline ends. The CDR3 sequence: CASSLWPLKETQYF. The DNA of the CDR3 is TGTGCCAGCAGTCTCTGGCCGTTGAAAGAGACCCAGTACTTC.

The rearrangement uses TRBV5-1 and TRBJ2-2; D remains ambiguous. Germline assignment: CDR1 SGHRS and CDR2 YFSETQ. CDR3 length: 15 amino acids. Trimming left V 1 base short and J 0 bases short, with 7 bases between. This chain's CDR3 is CASSLPTANTGELFF. The CDR3, as DNA: TGCGCCAGCAGCTTGCCGACGGCGAACACCGGGGAGCTGTTTTTT.

This clonotype was detected a few times. V is TRBV20-1 and J is TRBJ1-4, with no clear D. The CDR3 is 14 residues long. V was cut by 3 bases and J by 5 bases, with 13 bases left in between. The germline V gene encodes CDR1 DFQATT and CDR2 SNEGSKA (reference sequence). The CDR3 region has the DNA TGCAGTGCTAGCTCGGGCAAGAAGAATGAAAAACTGTTTTTT. Its translation is CSASSGKKNEKLFF.

The V and J genes are TRBV6-1 and TRBJ1-6; tentative D call: TRBD1 (5 bases). The germline V gene encodes CDR1 MNHNS and CDR2 SASEGT. The CDR3 is 15 residues long. V was pared by 6 bases and J by 8 bases, with 17 bases between. CDR3 DNA: TGTGCCAGCAGCCCGTATTCGGGGGTCCATTCACCCCTCCACTTT. Translated: CASSPYSGVHSPLHF.

A few counts support this clonotype. The chain uses TRBV27 and TRBJ2-4; no reliable D call. V was shortened by 5 bases and J by 0 bases, with 8 bases between the two germline ends. Per germline, CDR1 MNHEY and CDR2 SMNVEV (reference sequence). This CDR3 spans 14 amino acids. The CDR3 DNA reads as TGTGCCAGCAGTCCATCAGTAGCCAAAAACATTCAGTACTTC. It yields the protein CASSPSVAKNIQYF.

This clonotype was recorded at least ten times. The chain recombines TRBV20-1 with TRBJ1-3, with TRBD1 identical over 7 bases. V lost 4 bases to trimming and J lost 4 bases; unmatched junction nucleotides: 7. The CDR3 consists of 14 residues. Germline V gives CDR1 DFQATT, CDR2 SNEGSKA (reference sequence). CDR3 residues: CSANDRVKGNTIYF. The CDR3 nucleotides are TGCAGTGCTAATGACAGGGTGAAAGGAAACACCATATATTTT.

The chain has TRBV4-3 and TRBJ2-3, with D perhaps TRBD2 (5 bases). Germline V gives CDR1 LGHNA, CDR2 YSLEER. V lost 0 bases to trimming and J lost 4 bases, with 14 bases between them. This CDR3 region has 16 residues. CDR3 residues: CASSQDRSSGADTQYF. The CDR3 bases are TGCGCCAGCAGCCAAGATAGAAGCTCCGGGGCAGATACGCAGTATTTT.

This clonotype occurred a few times. The genes are TRBV20-1 and TRBJ2-7; 16 bases are shared with TRBD2. Germline V gives CDR1 DFQATT, CDR2 SNEGSKA (reference sequence). This CDR3 is built from 19 residues. Trimming cost V 3 bases and J 0 bases; bases outside gene matches: 11. The CDR3 reads CSARVLGTSGGVISYEQYF. CDR3 coding DNA: TGCAGTGCTAGGGTTCTGGGGACTAGCGGGGGGGTCATCTCCTACGAGCAGTACTTC.

The V call is TRBV20-1, the J call TRBJ1-6; 8 bases are shared with TRBD1. CDR1 DFQATT and CDR2 SNEGSKA come from the germline V gene (reference sequence). The CDR3 totals 14 residues. J gave up 7 bases and V 6 bases, and 8 bases lay outside the gene matches. The CDR3 DNA is TGCAGTGCCCGAAGACAGGGGTGGAATTCACCCCTCCACTTT. Its protein is CSARRQGWNSPLHF.

This chain joins TRBV6-1 and TRBJ2-2; D unclear. The CDR3 spans 14 residues. V was trimmed by 2 bases and J by 8 bases, leaving 12 bases between them. In germline, CDR1 is MNHNS, CDR2 SASEGT. CDR3 protein: CASSEIRAVGELFF. CDR3 bases: TGTGCCAGCAGTGAAATCCGGGCGGTAGGGGAGCTGTTTTTT.

This rearrangement joins TRBV6-5 to TRBJ1-5; possible D gene TRBD1, 5 bases. Trimming cost V 0 bases and J 2 bases, with 5 bases left between them. The CDR3 spans 14 residues. From germline, CDR1 is MNHEY and CDR2 SVGAGI. CDR3 sequence reads: CASSYSGGNQPQHF. Here the CDR3 DNA reads TGTGCCAGCAGTTACTCAGGGGGCAATCAGCCCCAGCATTTT.

The gene calls are TRBV24-1 and TRBJ2-1; 7 nucleotides line up with TRBD2. Germline CDR1 and CDR2: KGHDR and SFDVKD. V was pared by 4 bases and J by 7 bases, with 3 bases of the junction left unmatched. The CDR3 consists of 13 residues. The CDR3 bases are TGTGCCACCAGTGAGCCCGGGGGGAATGAGCAGTTCTTC. This translates into CATSEPGGNEQFF.

For the CDR3, the DNA is TGTGCCAGCAGCCGGGCGGGCAGTAGACTCTCTGGGGCCAACGTCCTGACTTTC. Translated: CASSRAGSRLSGANVLTF. The chain has TRBV11-1 and TRBJ2-6; possibly TRBD2 for D (5 bases). The CDR3 has 18 amino acids. V lost 5 bases, J lost 0 bases, and 17 bases lay in between. Germline lookup yields CDR1 SGHAT and CDR2 FQDESV (reference sequence).

The V call is TRBV15, the J call TRBJ2-1; 7 bases line up with TRBD1. Germline V lookup: CDR1 LNHNV, CDR2 YYDKDF (reference sequence). The CDR3 extends over 15 amino acids. Germline trimming cut 5 bases from V and 3 bases from J; bases unmatched to any gene: 7. CDR3 bases: TGTGCCACCAGCGGTGCCCGGGACAGCTACAATGAGCAGTTCTTC. Protein: CATSGARDSYNEQFF.

The chain has TRBV2 and TRBJ1-6; D not resolved. The CDR3 runs 11 residues. Germline lookup yields CDR1 SNHLY and CDR2 FYNNEI. V lost 9 bases and J 7 bases, leaving 7 bases between the germline ends. The CDR3 bases are TGTGCCAGTTCGGGGAATTCACCCCTCCACTTT. It specifies CASSGNSPLHF. Full variable domain (rest looked up from reference TRBV2 and TRBJ1-6): EPEVTQTPSHQVTQMGQEVILRCVPISNHLYFYWYRQILGQKVEFLVSFYNNEISEKSEIFDDQFSVERPDGSNFTLKIRSTKLEDSAMYFCASSGNSPLHFGNGTRLTVT.

This clonotype was recorded a few times. The junction and the germline gene differ at one end; a read error may be behind it. This chain connects TRBV7-3 to TRBJ1-1, with 8 nucleotides matching TRBD1. This CDR3 has 14 residues. Germline assignment: CDR1 SGHTA and CDR2 FQGTGA. CDR3 sequence reads: CASRFDRGNTEAFF. The CDR3 DNA follows: TGTGCCAGCCGCTTTGACAGGGGGAACACTGAAGCTTTCTTT. Combining the CDR3 with reference TRBV7-3 and TRBJ1-1 gives the whole variable domain GAGVSQTPSNKVTEKGKYVELRCDPISGHTALYWYRQSLGQGPEFLIYFQGTGAADDSGLPNDRFFAVRPEGSVSTLKIQRTERGDSAVYLCASRFDRGNTEAFFGQGTRLTVV.

This clonotype has more than one count but fewer than ten. The V gene is TRBV2, the J gene TRBJ2-3, with D perhaps given as TRBD1 or TRBD2 (5 bases each). CDR1 is SNHLY and CDR2 is FYNNEI in the germline V gene. Trimming removed 6 bases at V and 7 bases at J, with 20 bases between. This CDR3 spans 15 amino acids. This CDR3 reads CASSAPGGSTNTQYF. The CDR3, as DNA: TGTGCCAGCAGCGCCCCTGGGGGTTCCACGAATACGCAGTATTTT. The whole variable domain, filled in from reference TRBV2 and TRBJ2-3, reads EPEVTQTPSHQVTQMGQEVILRCVPISNHLYFYWYRQILGQKVEFLVSFYNNEISEKSEIFDDQFSVERPDGSNFTLKIRSTKLEDSAMYFCASSAPGGSTNTQYFGPGTRLTVL.

This clonotype was seen repeatedly, ten times or more. The V and J genes are TRBV3-1 and TRBJ1-1; 7 positions agree with TRBD1. The CDR3 consists of 17 residues. V was pared by 4 bases and J by 0 bases, with 11 bases of the junction left unmatched. Germline V gene data show CDR1 as LGHDT and CDR2 as YNNKEL (reference sequence). The CDR3 protein is CASSPRWPGGMNTEAFF. Here the CDR3 DNA reads TGTGCCAGCAGCCCCCGGTGGCCAGGGGGAATGAACACTGAAGCTTTCTTT.

The V gene is TRBV5-1, the J gene TRBJ1-1; D is unresolved. Germline CDR1 SGHRS, CDR2 YFSETQ. The CDR3 sequence is 16 residues long. V was shortened by 0 bases and J by 1 base, with 13 bases between the two germline ends. DNA of the CDR3: TGCGCCAGCAGCTTGGCGTCACAGCGGCGGAACACTGAAGCTTTCTTT. This translates into CASSLASQRRNTEAFF.

This chain links TRBV5-6 with TRBJ2-4; D unclear. CDR3 size: 14 residues. The germline gives CDR1 SGHDT, CDR2 YYEEEE. V was pared by 4 bases and J by 2 bases, with 10 bases between. The CDR3 DNA follows: TGTGCCAGCAGCCCCCCAATGACCAAAAACATTCAGTACTTC. This encodes CASSPPMTKNIQYF.

This clonotype was recorded at least ten times. The V call is TRBV12-3 or TRBV12-4, the J call TRBJ1-2; D is perhaps TRBD1 (5 bases). Trimming took off 6 bases at V and 2 bases at J, with 13 bases between the two ends. This CDR3 comprises 14 residues. The CDR3 sequence: CASRAGGSNYGYTF. For the CDR3, the DNA is TGTGCCAGCAGGGCCGGGGGAAGCAACTATGGCTACACCTTC.